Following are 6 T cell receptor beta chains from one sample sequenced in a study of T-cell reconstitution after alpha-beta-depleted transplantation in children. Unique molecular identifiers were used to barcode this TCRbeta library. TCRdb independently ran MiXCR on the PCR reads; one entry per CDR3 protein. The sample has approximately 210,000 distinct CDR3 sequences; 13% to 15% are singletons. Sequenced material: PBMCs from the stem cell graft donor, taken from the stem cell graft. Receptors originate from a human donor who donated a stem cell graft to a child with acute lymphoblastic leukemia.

This CDR3 is CSVLGGTSGGRNSYNEQFF. Here the CDR3 DNA reads TGCAGTGTCCTAGGCGGGACTAGCGGGGGTCGGAACTCCTACAATGAGCAGTTCTTC. The chain uses TRBV20-1 and TRBJ2-1, with TRBD2 matching 14 bases. The length of the CDR3 is 19 residues. Germline V gives CDR1 DFQATT, CDR2 SNEGSKA (reference sequence). Unmatched junction bases numbered 14, after V lost 7 bases and J lost 0 bases.

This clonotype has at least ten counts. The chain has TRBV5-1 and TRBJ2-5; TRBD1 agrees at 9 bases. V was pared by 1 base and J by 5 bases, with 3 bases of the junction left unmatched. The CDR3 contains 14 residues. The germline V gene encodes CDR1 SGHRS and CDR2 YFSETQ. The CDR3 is CASSLTGGPETQYF. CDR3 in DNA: TGCGCCAGCAGCTTGACAGGGGGCCCCGAGACCCAGTACTTC.

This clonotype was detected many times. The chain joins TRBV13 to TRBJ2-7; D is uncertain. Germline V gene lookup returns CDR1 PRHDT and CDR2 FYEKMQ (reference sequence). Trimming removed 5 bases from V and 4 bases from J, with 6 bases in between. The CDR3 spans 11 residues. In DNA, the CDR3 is TGTGCCAGCAGCCAAAAATACGAGCAGTACTTC. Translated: CASSQKYEQYF.

CDR3 nucleotide sequence: TGTGCCAGCAGCTTGTCGGGACATCCTTACATGAACACTGAAGCTTTCTTT. It codes for CASSLSGHPYMNTEAFF. The chain links TRBV5-5 to TRBJ1-1; perhaps TRBD1 as D (6 bases). Trimming took off 1 base at V and 0 bases at J, with 16 bases between the two ends. This CDR3 is 17 amino acids long. CDR1 SGHKS and CDR2 YYEKEE come from the germline V gene (reference sequence). The variable domain in full, completed from reference TRBV5-5 and TRBJ1-1, reads DAGVTQSPTHLIKTRGQQVTLRCSPISGHKSVSWYQQVLGQGPQFIFQYYEKEERGRGNFPDRFSARQFPNYSSELNVNALLLGDSALYLCASSLSGHPYMNTEAFFGQGTRLTVV.

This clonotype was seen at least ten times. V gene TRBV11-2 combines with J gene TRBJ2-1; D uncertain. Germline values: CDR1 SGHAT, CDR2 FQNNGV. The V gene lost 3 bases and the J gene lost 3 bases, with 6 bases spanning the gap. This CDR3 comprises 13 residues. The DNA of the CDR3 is TGTGCCAGCAGCTTTGGCAACTACAATGAGCAGTTCTTC. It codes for CASSFGNYNEQFF.

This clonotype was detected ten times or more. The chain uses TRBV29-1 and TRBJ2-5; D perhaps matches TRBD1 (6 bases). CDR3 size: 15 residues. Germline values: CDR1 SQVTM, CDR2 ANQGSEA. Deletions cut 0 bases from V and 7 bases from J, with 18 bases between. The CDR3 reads CSVEEDWGPAGTQYF. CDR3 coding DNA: TGCAGCGTTGAAGAAGATTGGGGGCCTGCCGGGACCCAGTACTTC.